These T cell receptor beta chains were read from a single sample in a study of Graves' ophthalmopathy and Graves' hyperthyroidism. A single record per CDR3 protein comes from TCRdb applying MiXCR to the multiplex PCR reads. The sample has over a million distinct CDR3 sequences, 35% to 45% seen once; the top ten hold around 10%. Source material: peripheral blood or thyroid tissue (not recorded which). Source of these receptors: an adult man with Graves' hyperthyroidism. CDR3s include the opening cysteine and the closing phenylalanine or tryptophan. A D gene is named only where the DNA matches it firmly. Not every row has a clone size; where given, it reads once, few, many or a size class.

NA	13	TRBV7-9	TRBJ2-5	many	TGTGCCATTGAGGCAGGGCGGCAAGAGACCCAGTACTTC	CAIEAGRQETQYF
NA	13	TRBV12-3/TRBV12-4	TRBJ1-2	many	TGTGCCAGCACCTCCCGTGTAGCCTATGGCTACACCTTC	CASTSRVAYGYTF
NA	15	TRBV9	TRBJ1-1	few	TGTGCCAGCAGCCCCCACGGGACTATGAACACTGAAGCTTTCTTT	CASSPHGTMNTEAFF
TRBD1	18	TRBV10-3	TRBJ2-2	many	TGTGCCATCAGTTCTAATCTGGGACAGGGACTAAACACCGGGGAGCTGTTTTTT	CAISSNLGQGLNTGELFF
TRBD1	19	TRBV14	TRBJ1-2	NA	TGTGCCAGCAGCCAAATCGCCCCCCCTCAGGGGGCAAGGCGGAATGGCTACACCTTC	CASSQIAPPQGARRNGYTF
TRBD1	14	TRBV10-3	TRBJ1-1	NA	TGTGCCATCAGTTATGACAGGGGGCCCAATGAAGCTTTCTTT	CAISYDRGPNEAFF
NA	14	TRBV29-1	TRBJ1-4	many	TGCAGCGTTGGGACAGCGGGAAATAATGAAAAACTGTTTTTT	CSVGTAGNNEKLFF
NA	15	TRBV18	TRBJ2-7	NA	TGTGCCAGCTCACCACCGAGTATCACAGCCTACGAGCAGTACTTC	CASSPPSITAYEQYF
TRBD1	16	TRBV15	TRBJ1-2	NA	TGTGCCACCAGCAGGGGAGAGGGCAGGGGGTCTTACGGCTACACCTTC	CATSRGEGRGSYGYTF
TRBD1	13	TRBV25-1	TRBJ1-2	many	TGTGCCAGCAGTGAACAGGGGGTATATGGCTACACCTTC	CASSEQGVYGYTF
NA	14	TRBV25-1	TRBJ1-4	NA	TGTGCCAGCAGTCTGGCAGGGACGGATGAAAAACTGTTTTTT	CASSLAGTDEKLFF
NA	17	TRBV24-1	TRBJ1-2	many	TGTGCCACCAGTGATACCACAGGCAACACCGACCGTTATGGCTACACCTTC	CATSDTTGNTDRYGYTF
NA	15	TRBV28	TRBJ1-2	few	TGTGCCAGCAGTATAATGACTGGTATCTCCTGGGGCTACACCTTC	CASSIMTGISWGYTF
TRBD2	14	TRBV19	TRBJ2-7	NA	TGTGCCAGTAGATACGGACAGCGGGAGAGGGAGCAGTACTTC	CASRYGQREREQYF
TRBD1	14	TRBV4-3	TRBJ2-7	many	TGCGCCAGCAGCCAAGTTACAGGGGTCTACGAGCAGTACTTC	CASSQVTGVYEQYF
NA	15	TRBV2	TRBJ2-2	few	TGTGCCAGCAGCCCACAATCCCTGAACACCGGGGAGCTGTTTTTT	CASSPQSLNTGELFF
NA	14	TRBV20-1	TRBJ1-2	few	TGCAGTGCTCCCGATTTCAATAGGGGGGCTGGCTACACCTTC	CSAPDFNRGAGYTF
NA	14	TRBV24-1	TRBJ1-2	few	TGTGCCACCAGTGGGACCAAGGGGAACTATGGCTACACCTTC	CATSGTKGNYGYTF
NA	11	TRBV10-3	TRBJ1-3	many	TGTGCCATCAGAAATGGAAACACCATATATTTT	CAIRNGNTIYF
NA	13	TRBV10-2	TRBJ2-7	NA	TGTGCCAGCAGTTTATTTCGCAATTACGAGCAGTACTTC	CASSLFRNYEQYF
TRBD1	16	TRBV20-1	TRBJ1-4	many	TGCAGTGCTCAGCGGGACAGGGGGTTCACTAATGAAAAACTGTTTTTT	CSAQRDRGFTNEKLFF
NA	12	TRBV20-1	TRBJ2-7	few	TGCAGTGCCATTGCGGGGGCGTACGAGCAGTACTTC	CSAIAGAYEQYF
NA	16	TRBV20-1	TRBJ1-1	few	TGCAGTGCTAGAAGTCCACTCGGGGACTCTAACACTGAAGCTTTCTTT	CSARSPLGDSNTEAFF